This TCR beta chain was sequenced during a study of blood T cell repertoires in COVID-19. Whole-study context: Sites across the United States, Italy and Spain contributed samples from acute and convalescent COVID-19.

Authors' analysis steps: Reference gene primer amplification gave nucleated cell count estimates. Clones were read by immunoSEQ multiplex PCR, and TCRdb kept only the in-frame ones, dropping some. V and J calls and clone size are as listed in that table; D and trimming were resolved from the DNA. The table lists roughly 66,000 clones, roughly nine tenths of them singletons. Germline assignment: CDR1 SQVTM and CDR2 ANQGSEA. CDR3 length: 13 amino acids. V shed 4 bases and J 0 bases; nucleotides not matched to a gene: 2. This receptor was taken from a human donor in a cohort sampled during active COVID-19. This chain connects TRBV29-1 to TRBJ2-7; 8 positions match TRBD1. Material for sequencing was peripheral blood. The CDR3 DNA sequence: TGCAGCGTTGCCGACAGGGGCTCCTACGAGCAGTACTTC. Encoded protein: CSVADRGSYEQYF.